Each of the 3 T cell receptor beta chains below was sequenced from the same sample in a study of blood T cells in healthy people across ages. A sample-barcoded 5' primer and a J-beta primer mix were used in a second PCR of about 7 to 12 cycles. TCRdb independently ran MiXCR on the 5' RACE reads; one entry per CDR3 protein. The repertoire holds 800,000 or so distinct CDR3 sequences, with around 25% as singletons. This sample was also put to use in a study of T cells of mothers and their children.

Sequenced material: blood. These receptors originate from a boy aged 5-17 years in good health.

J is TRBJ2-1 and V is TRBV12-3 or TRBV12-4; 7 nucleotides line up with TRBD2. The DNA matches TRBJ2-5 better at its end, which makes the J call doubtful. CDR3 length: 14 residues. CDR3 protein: CASSPREGLETQYF. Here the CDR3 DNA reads TGTGCCAGCAGCCCCAGGGAGGGGCTGGAGACCCAGTACTTC.

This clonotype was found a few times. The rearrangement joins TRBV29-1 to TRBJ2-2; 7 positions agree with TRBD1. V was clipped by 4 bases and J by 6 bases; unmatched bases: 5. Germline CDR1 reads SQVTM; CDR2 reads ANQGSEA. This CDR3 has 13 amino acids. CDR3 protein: CSVAGGSAGELFF. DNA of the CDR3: TGCAGCGTTGCAGGGGGTTCGGCCGGGGAGCTGTTTTTT.

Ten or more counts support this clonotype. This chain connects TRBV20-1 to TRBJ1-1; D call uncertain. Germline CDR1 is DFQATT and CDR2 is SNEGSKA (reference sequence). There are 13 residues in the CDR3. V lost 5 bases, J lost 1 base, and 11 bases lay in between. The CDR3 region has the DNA TGCAGTGCTCCATCAACGTGGAACACTGAAGCTTTCTTT. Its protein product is CSAPSTWNTEAFF.